This T cell receptor (beta chain) originates from a study of PD-1 blockade in classical Hodgkin lymphoma. Findings and limits, study-wide: Reports indicated that newly diagnosed patients had lower baseline TCR diversity than healthy donors did. The causes of the repertoire differences, possibly disease activity or prior therapy, remain undefined.

TCRdb's copy holds only in-frame clones and misses some; the assay was immunoSEQ multiplex PCR. Here the sample spans approximately 35,000 clones, around 88% being singletons. The trim removed 5 bases at V and 1 base at J, leaving 2 bases unmatched. The CDR3 is 15 residues long. Germline V gene sequence: CDR1 KGHSH, CDR2 LQKENI. Notes on this clone: Its antigen is currently unknown.

As to time point: newly diagnosed, previously untreated cHL patient sample. Magnetic negative selection served to purify CD4+ T cells out of PBMCs that had been thawed. Comparison samples consisted of PBMCs from newly diagnosed, untreated classical Hodgkin lymphoma. The receptor's source is a human donor with classical Hodgkin lymphoma. The chain combines TRBV18 with TRBJ2-3; 11 positions agree with TRBD2. Sequenced material: CD4+ T cells from blood. The CDR3 protein is CASSLTSGGTDTQYF. CDR3 DNA sequence: TGTGCCAGCTCATTGACTAGCGGGGGCACAGATACGCAGTATTTT.